Sequencing of this T cell receptor (beta chain) was carried out in a study of vaccination and CD4 T cells after COVID-19. In the study overall: Two doses of either BNT162b2 or mRNA-1273 vaccine were given to participants. Controls used CEFX viral epitopes (positive), HIV-1 Nef peptides (negative), or no peptide.

The treatment denotes: approximately nine-day PBMC culture with coronavirus spike peptide pools or control peptides (ViraFEST assay). Cultured CD4+ T cell DNA underwent sequencing with the Oncomine TCR Beta short-read assay. One entry per CDR3 protein results from TCRdb running MiXCR on the PCR reads. Counted here are fewer than 10,000 distinct CDR3 sequences, about 61% occurring once; the ten biggest clones make up about 24%. Study outcomes and limitations: Investigators enrolled relatively few convalescent patients and included no early post-infection timepoints. From about 20 to 38, the median of SARS-CoV-2-reactive clonotypes rose without reaching significance.

A single count supports this clonotype. Its antigen is currently unknown. The V and J ends lost 5 bases and 8 bases respectively, with 12 bases between them. CDR1 and CDR2 (germline): DFQATT, SNEGSKA (reference sequence). This CDR3 is built from 12 residues. Sequenced material: CD4+ T cells from blood, cultured in vitro. V and J are TRBV20-1 and TRBJ1-4, with TRBD1 as a possible D gene (5 bases). The origin of this receptor is a human donor who had recovered from COVID-19. The CDR3 bases are TGCAGTGCTCTTCGCAGGGCAGAAAAACTGTTTTTT. Residues: CSALRRAEKLFF.